The clone carrying this TCR beta chain has a handful of counts. Its antigen is undetermined. Its ends do not fully match the called genes, so a read error is possible. These data belong to a study of T cell repertoires in cytomegalovirus infection. Study at large: Public TCR beta signatures indicated both CMV infection and matching HLA type. Overall study findings and caveats: Carriers of CMV and the relevant HLA type were discriminated by public TCR beta frequency. HLA-C-restricted CMV clonotypes gave the most frequent clonotype in two of eight donors.

TCRdb analysed the reads with MiXCR anew, one entry per CDR3 protein. The sample consists of some 180,000 distinct CDR3 sequences, approximately 18% of them appearing once. The CDR3 contains 16 residues. Germline V gene sequence: CDR1 MGHRA, CDR2 YSYEKL. This TCR derives from a human donor in good health (CMV status not recorded). Some clones in this sample may be carry-over from other donors' samples. Sequencing was done on a sample of CD8+ T cells from PBMCs. The rearrangement joins TRBV4-1 to TRBJ1-1, with D possibly TRBD1 on 5 matching bases. The CDR3 DNA follows: TGCGCCAGCGGCCAGGAGGACTGGGGGATGAACACTGAAGCTTTCTTT. Translating it yields CASGQEDWGMNTEAFF.